This T cell receptor beta chain is from a study of blood T cell repertoires in COVID-19. Data came from immunoSEQ multiplex PCR; TCRdb stores just in-frame clones and leaves some out. The sample yields about 380,000 clones, 70% to 90% seen once. The V end lost 3 bases, the J end lost 8 bases, and 16 bases lay between the germline ends. The CDR3 is made up of 14 amino acids. Germline loops: CDR1 SEHNR, CDR2 FQNEAQ (reference sequence). At least ten counts were recorded for this clone. Sequenced: PBMCs or T cells enriched from blood (not recorded which). This chain links TRBV7-9 with TRBJ1-2; a possible D gene is TRBD1 (6 bases). The sequence derives from a man aged 25-45 years who had recovered from COVID-19. DNA for the CDR3: TGTGCCAGCAGCTTGGGCGACAGGCTGGGGGGCTACACCTTC. It codes for CASSLGDRLGGYTF. Full variable domain (remainder filled in from reference TRBV7-9 and TRBJ1-2): DTGVSQNPRHKITKRGQNVTFRCDPISEHNRLYWYRQTLGQGPEFLTYFQNEAQLEKSRLLSDRFSAERPKGSFSTLEIQRTEQGDSAMYLCASSLGDRLGGYTFGSGTRLTVV.